Listed below are T cell receptor beta chains from one sample, sequenced in a study of human T cells and chemical hapten exposure. TCRdb re-called the RACE reads through MiXCR, storing one row per CDR3 protein. The sample has under 90,000 distinct CDR3 sequences, nearly 10% seen once; the top ten hold less than 4.5%. The input for sequencing was whole blood, taken in connection with sensitization to the hapten diphenylcyclopropenone (DPC). These receptors were obtained from a woman between 40 and 50 years old with alopecia areata. Some clones in this sample may be carry-over from other donors' samples. CDR3s include the opening cysteine and the closing phenylalanine or tryptophan. A D gene is named only where the DNA matches it firmly. Clone size is shown for a subset of rows, as once, few, many or a class of expanded clone.

j_call: TRBJ1-1; clone_size: many; d_call: .; v_call: TRBV6-2/TRBV6-3; cdr3_nt: TGTGCCAGCAGCAATCTGGGCACTGAAGCTTTCTTT; cdr3_aa: CASSNLGTEAFF
j_call: TRBJ1-4; clone_size: few; d_call: TRBD1; v_call: TRBV28; cdr3_nt: TGTGCCAGCAGCGCCCAGGGGGCAGTGGAAAAACTGTTTTTT; cdr3_aa: CASSAQGAVEKLFF
j_call: TRBJ2-3; clone_size: many; d_call: TRBD2; v_call: TRBV7-2; cdr3_nt: TGTGCCAGCACCTTTAGCGGGGGAAGCACAGATACGCAGTATTTT; cdr3_aa: CASTFSGGSTDTQYF
j_call: TRBJ2-6; clone_size: many; d_call: .; v_call: TRBV7-9; cdr3_nt: TGTGCCAGCAGCTTAAGTGAGGGGGCCAACGTCCTGACTTTC; cdr3_aa: CASSLSEGANVLTF
j_call: TRBJ2-1; clone_size: .; d_call: .; v_call: TRBV28; cdr3_nt: TGTGCCAGCAGATTATTAGGGGAGCAGTTCTTC; cdr3_aa: CASRLLGEQFF
j_call: TRBJ2-2; clone_size: .; d_call: TRBD1; v_call: TRBV27; cdr3_nt: TGTGCCAGCAGTCCATCCTCGGGGACAGGGTTCACCGGGGAGCTGTTTTTT; cdr3_aa: CASSPSSGTGFTGELFF
j_call: TRBJ2-7; clone_size: many; d_call: .; v_call: TRBV4-3; cdr3_nt: TGCGCCAGCAGCCCCCGTCTGGCTTTGGAGCAGTACTTC; cdr3_aa: CASSPRLALEQYF
j_call: TRBJ2-3; clone_size: many; d_call: TRBD2; v_call: TRBV5-1; cdr3_nt: TGCGCCAGCAGCTTGTTGACTAGCGGGGGCACAGATACGCAGTATTTT; cdr3_aa: CASSLLTSGGTDTQYF
j_call: TRBJ2-7; clone_size: few; d_call: .; v_call: TRBV12-3/TRBV12-4; cdr3_nt: TGTGCCAGCGTAGGGGACGCAACCTACGAGCAGTACTTC; cdr3_aa: CASVGDATYEQYF
j_call: TRBJ1-5; clone_size: many; d_call: .; v_call: TRBV19; cdr3_nt: TGTGCCAGTACCAAATTGGGGGCCGGGCAGCCCCAGCATTTT; cdr3_aa: CASTKLGAGQPQHF
j_call: TRBJ2-1; clone_size: few; d_call: TRBD2; v_call: TRBV10-3; cdr3_nt: TGTGCCATCAGGGGGAGCCCGGGACTAGCAAGTGTGAATGAGCAGTTCTTC; cdr3_aa: CAIRGSPGLASVNEQFF
j_call: TRBJ2-3; clone_size: few; d_call: .; v_call: TRBV7-6; cdr3_nt: TGTGCCAGCAGCTTAGGATTAGTCAGCACAGATACGCAGTATTTT; cdr3_aa: CASSLGLVSTDTQYF
j_call: TRBJ1-5; clone_size: .; d_call: TRBD1; v_call: TRBV9; cdr3_nt: TGTGCCAGCAGCTCAACAGGGGGACTCAATCAGCCCCAGCATTTT; cdr3_aa: CASSSTGGLNQPQHF
j_call: TRBJ2-1; clone_size: .; d_call: TRBD1; v_call: TRBV6-2/TRBV6-3; cdr3_nt: TGTGCCAGCAGTACATCCCTCTCCGGGGACAGATTCGGTAATGAGCAGTTCTTC; cdr3_aa: CASSTSLSGDRFGNEQFF
j_call: TRBJ1-1; clone_size: few; d_call: TRBD1; v_call: TRBV5-1; cdr3_nt: TGCGCCAGCAAGGGGACAGTTGGGGGTACTGAAGCTTTCTTT; cdr3_aa: CASKGTVGGTEAFF
j_call: TRBJ2-1; clone_size: few; d_call: TRBD2; v_call: TRBV10-2; cdr3_nt: TGCGCCAGCACCCCGGGACTAGCGGGTCACAATGAGCAGTTCTTC; cdr3_aa: CASTPGLAGHNEQFF
j_call: TRBJ1-6; clone_size: many; d_call: .; v_call: TRBV12-3/TRBV12-4; cdr3_nt: TGTGCCAGCAGTTTAGAGCTGGGGTCCTATAATTCACCCCTCCACTTT; cdr3_aa: CASSLELGSYNSPLHF
j_call: TRBJ2-4; clone_size: many; d_call: TRBD2; v_call: TRBV10-2; cdr3_nt: TGCGCCAGCAGTGTTTTAGCGGGGGAAGGGGCCAAAAACATTCAGTACTTC; cdr3_aa: CASSVLAGEGAKNIQYF
j_call: TRBJ2-3; clone_size: many; d_call: TRBD2; v_call: TRBV7-2; cdr3_nt: TGTGCCAGCAGCTTCCCGGGAAGCGGGGGAAGTCCTAGCACAGATACGCAGTATTTT; cdr3_aa: CASSFPGSGGSPSTDTQYF
j_call: TRBJ1-2; clone_size: few; d_call: .; v_call: TRBV7-2; cdr3_nt: TGTGCCAGCAGCGCCGACAGCATAACTAACTATGGCTACACCTTC; cdr3_aa: CASSADSITNYGYTF
j_call: TRBJ1-1; clone_size: many; d_call: .; v_call: TRBV7-9; cdr3_nt: TGTGCCAGCAGCCCGTCTTTATACAGAGGGAACACTGAAGCTTTCTTT; cdr3_aa: CASSPSLYRGNTEAFF
j_call: TRBJ2-3; clone_size: .; d_call: TRBD1; v_call: TRBV12-3/TRBV12-4; cdr3_nt: TGTGCCAGCAGTTTAAGGGGGCTGGGAGATACGCAGTATTTT; cdr3_aa: CASSLRGLGDTQYF
j_call: TRBJ2-5; clone_size: many; d_call: .; v_call: TRBV20-1; cdr3_nt: TGCAGTGCTAGCAGGGTGGAGACCCAGTACTTC; cdr3_aa: CSASRVETQYF
j_call: TRBJ1-2; clone_size: many; d_call: .; v_call: TRBV5-1; cdr3_nt: TGCGCCAGCAGCCCGACAGCTTACTATGGCTACACCTTC; cdr3_aa: CASSPTAYYGYTF
j_call: TRBJ2-5; clone_size: many; d_call: .; v_call: TRBV7-9; cdr3_nt: TGTGCCAGCAGCTGGTGGACAGATCAAGAGACCCAGTACTTC; cdr3_aa: CASSWWTDQETQYF
j_call: TRBJ2-2; clone_size: .; d_call: .; v_call: TRBV11-1; cdr3_nt: TGTGCCAGCAGCCTAGACTGGATTCGGACCGGGGAGCTGTTTTTT; cdr3_aa: CASSLDWIRTGELFF
j_call: TRBJ2-4; clone_size: .; d_call: TRBD2; v_call: TRBV28; cdr3_nt: TGTGCCAGCGACTCCAGCGGGGGGGCGAACATTCAGTACTTC; cdr3_aa: CASDSSGGANIQYF
j_call: TRBJ2-7; clone_size: .; d_call: .; v_call: TRBV4-3; cdr3_nt: TGCGCCAGCAGCAACGGGTGGGCCGGAGCCTACGAGCAGTACTTC; cdr3_aa: CASSNGWAGAYEQYF
j_call: TRBJ1-2; clone_size: many; d_call: TRBD1; v_call: TRBV6-5; cdr3_nt: TGTGCCAGCAGTTACACTGCCGGGACAGACTATGGCTACACCTTC; cdr3_aa: CASSYTAGTDYGYTF
j_call: TRBJ2-1; clone_size: many; d_call: TRBD1; v_call: TRBV7-3; cdr3_nt: TGTGCCAGCAGCTTCAGACCGGGACAGGAGTACAATGAGCAGTTCTTC; cdr3_aa: CASSFRPGQEYNEQFF
j_call: TRBJ2-3; clone_size: many; d_call: .; v_call: TRBV2; cdr3_nt: TGTGCTACGTCAAGCGGTAGCACAGATACGCAGTATTTT; cdr3_aa: CATSSGSTDTQYF
j_call: TRBJ1-5; clone_size: .; d_call: .; v_call: TRBV10-1; cdr3_nt: TGCGCCAGCGTGGCCGGGGGAATCTACAATCAGCCCCAGCATTTT; cdr3_aa: CASVAGGIYNQPQHF
j_call: TRBJ2-1; clone_size: many; d_call: TRBD2; v_call: TRBV20-1; cdr3_nt: TGCAGTGCTAGAAGGCCTAGCGGGGGAAATGAGCAGTTCTTC; cdr3_aa: CSARRPSGGNEQFF
j_call: TRBJ2-5; clone_size: few; d_call: .; v_call: TRBV20-1; cdr3_nt: TGCAGTGCTAGAGATGGAGGGAGGCAAGAGACCCAGTACTTC; cdr3_aa: CSARDGGRQETQYF
j_call: TRBJ1-1; clone_size: many; d_call: .; v_call: TRBV7-9; cdr3_nt: TGTGCCAGCAGCCCAGACATGGGCGAGAGTTTAGCTGAAGCTTTCTTT; cdr3_aa: CASSPDMGESLAEAFF
j_call: TRBJ2-2; clone_size: many; d_call: TRBD1; v_call: TRBV18; cdr3_nt: TGTGCCAGTGAACAGGGGGCGGACACCGGGGAGCTGTTTTTT; cdr3_aa: CASEQGADTGELFF
j_call: TRBJ2-7; clone_size: .; d_call: .; v_call: TRBV19; cdr3_nt: TGTGCCAGTAGTTTCCGGGACGGACCCTACGAGCAGTACTTC; cdr3_aa: CASSFRDGPYEQYF